The following is a T cell receptor beta chain sequence with its context. Its specificity is not known. This specimen comes from a study of shared clonotypes between healthy human individuals. Study results and limitations: The small donor group covered limited genetic and exposure diversity. Only blood was sampled, and tissue TCR repertoires likely differ from blood ones. Rarefaction showed that sequencing of sorted subsets was incomplete (despite large depth). Read depth was anticipated to influence clonotype sharing among donors.

Germline CDR1 and CDR2: SGHDN and FVKESK. Trimming stripped 0 bases from V and 5 bases from J, with 13 bases between. The CDR3 length is 15 residues. Data came from immunoSEQ multiplex PCR; TCRdb stores just in-frame clones and leaves some out. The data contain some 320,000 clones, around 90% of them singletons. This receptor was identified in a man younger than 35 in good health. The chain couples TRBV14 to TRBJ1-2; no firm D call. Sequenced: memory CD8+ T cells sorted from blood. Documented subset: CD45RO+ cells pooled with CCR7-negative TemRA cells. The CDR3 nucleotides are TGTGCCAGCAGCCAAGATGGAGTAGGCTTGTATGGCTACACCTTC. This encodes CASSQDGVGLYGYTF.